This T cell receptor (beta chain) was found in a study of T cell responses to AZD1222 COVID-19 vaccine. Some clones are missing from TCRdb's copy, which holds only in-frame ones; the method was immunoSEQ multiplex PCR. Of tens of thousands of clones detected, about four fifths appear once; the ten largest clones hold under 7.5%. Study observations and caveats: Clonal diversity was possibly underestimated, and white British individuals and females predominated among donors.

Comments on this clone: Its target is unknown.

This CDR3 has 15 amino acids. V lost 5 bases and J 3 bases, leaving 15 bases between the germline ends. Germline V gene lookup returns CDR1 SNHLY and CDR2 FYNNEI. This sequence joins TRBV2 and TRBJ2-3, with D tentatively TRBD1 (6 bases). This clonotype originated in an adult in good health. Here the sequenced sample was peripheral blood, taken on day 0 of AZD1222 vaccination. The CDR3 loop reads CASSPNRAPTDTQYF. DNA of the CDR3: TGTGCCAGCAGTCCAAACAGGGCCCCTACAGATACGCAGTATTTT.